This T cell receptor (beta chain) appears in the sequencing data of a study of cytomegalovirus exposure and HLA in healthy donors. Study-level results: In presence/absence analyses, roughly uniform sequencing depth across donors was assumed. Later on, an analysis showed TCR association rates differing by HLA locus, with DRB1 the most and HLA-C the fewest. In a later analysis, 16,951 TCR beta sequences were associated with HLA alleles at 0.05 false discovery rate. On later analysis, the bulk of CMV-associated TCR beta chains appeared to be HLA-restricted.

The primer mix had 60 Vbeta and 13 Jbeta primers. Data came from immunoSEQ multiplex PCR; TCRdb stores just in-frame clones and leaves some out. The sample includes roughly 110,000 clones, roughly 70% of them seen just once. As for this clone: What it recognizes is unknown.

The CDR3 consists of 16 residues. Per germline, CDR1 SGHTA and CDR2 FQGNSA. V shed 1 base and J shed 2 bases, with 12 bases lying between them. This TCR was recovered from a male donor in good health and CMV-seropositive. This chain uses TRBV7-2 with TRBJ1-5, with D possibly TRBD1 on 6 matching bases. Specimen: PBMCs. Here the CDR3 reads CASSLDQGSGNQPQHF. In DNA form, the CDR3 reads TGTGCCAGCAGCTTAGACCAGGGGTCAGGCAATCAGCCCCAGCATTTT.